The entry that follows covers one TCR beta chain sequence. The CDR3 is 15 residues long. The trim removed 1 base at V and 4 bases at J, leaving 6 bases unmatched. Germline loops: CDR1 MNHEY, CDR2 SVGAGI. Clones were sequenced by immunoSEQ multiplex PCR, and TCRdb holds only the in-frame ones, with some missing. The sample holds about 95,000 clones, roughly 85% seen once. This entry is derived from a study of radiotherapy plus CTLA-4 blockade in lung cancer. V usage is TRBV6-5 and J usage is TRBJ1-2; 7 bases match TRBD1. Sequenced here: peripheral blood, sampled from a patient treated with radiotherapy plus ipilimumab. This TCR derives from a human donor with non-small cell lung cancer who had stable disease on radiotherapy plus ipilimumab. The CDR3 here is CASSYYRQGGYGYTF. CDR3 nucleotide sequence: TGTGCCAGCAGTTACTACCGACAGGGAGGCTATGGCTACACCTTC.